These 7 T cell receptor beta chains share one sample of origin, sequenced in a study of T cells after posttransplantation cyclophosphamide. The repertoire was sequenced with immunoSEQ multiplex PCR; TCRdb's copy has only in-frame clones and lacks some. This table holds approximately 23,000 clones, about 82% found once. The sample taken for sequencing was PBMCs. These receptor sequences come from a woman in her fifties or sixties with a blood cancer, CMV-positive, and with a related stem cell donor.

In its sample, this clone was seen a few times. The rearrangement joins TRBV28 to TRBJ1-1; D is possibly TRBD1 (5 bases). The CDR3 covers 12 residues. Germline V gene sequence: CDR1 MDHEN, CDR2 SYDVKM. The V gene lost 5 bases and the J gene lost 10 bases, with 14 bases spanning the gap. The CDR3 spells CASSPPGQGAFF. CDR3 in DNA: TGTGCCAGCAGTCCACCAGGGCAAGGAGCTTTCTTT. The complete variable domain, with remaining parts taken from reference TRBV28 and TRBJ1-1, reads DVKVTQSSRYLVKRTGEKVFLECVQDMDHENMFWYRQDPGLGLRLIYFSYDVKMKEKGDIPEGYSVSREKKERFSLILESASTNQTSMYLCASSPPGQGAFFGQGTRLTVV.

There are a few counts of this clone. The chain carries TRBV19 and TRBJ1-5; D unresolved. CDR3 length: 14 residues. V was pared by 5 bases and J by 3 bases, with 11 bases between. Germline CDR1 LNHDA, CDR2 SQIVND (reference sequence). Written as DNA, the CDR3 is TGTGCCAGTAGTGTCCGGGAAACCAATCAGCCCCAGCATTTT. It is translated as CASSVRETNQPQHF.

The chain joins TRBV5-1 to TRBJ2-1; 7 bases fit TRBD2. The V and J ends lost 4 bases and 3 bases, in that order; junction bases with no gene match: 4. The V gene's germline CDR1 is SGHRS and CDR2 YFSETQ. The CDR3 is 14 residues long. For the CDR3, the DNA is TGCGCCAGCAGCGCGGGAGACTACTACAATGAGCAGTTCTTC. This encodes CASSAGDYYNEQFF.

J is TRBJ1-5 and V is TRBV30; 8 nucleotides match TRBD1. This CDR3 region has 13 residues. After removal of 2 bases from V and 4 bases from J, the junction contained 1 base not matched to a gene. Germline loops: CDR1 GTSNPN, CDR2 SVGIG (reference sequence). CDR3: CAWSRQGNQPQHF. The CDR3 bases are TGTGCCTGGAGTCGACAGGGGAATCAGCCCCAGCATTTT.

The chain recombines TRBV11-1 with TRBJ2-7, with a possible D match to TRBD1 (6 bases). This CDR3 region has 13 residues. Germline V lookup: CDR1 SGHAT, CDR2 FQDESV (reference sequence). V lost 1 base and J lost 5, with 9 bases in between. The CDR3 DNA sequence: TGTGCCAGCAGCTTAGGATGGGGGCACGAGCAGTACTTC. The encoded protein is CASSLGWGHEQYF. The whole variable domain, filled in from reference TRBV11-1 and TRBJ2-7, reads EAEVAQSPRYKITEKSQAVAFWCDPISGHATLYWYRQILGQGPELLVQFQDESVVDDSQLPKDRFSAERLKGVDSTLKIQPAELGDSAMYLCASSLGWGHEQYFGPGTRLTVT.

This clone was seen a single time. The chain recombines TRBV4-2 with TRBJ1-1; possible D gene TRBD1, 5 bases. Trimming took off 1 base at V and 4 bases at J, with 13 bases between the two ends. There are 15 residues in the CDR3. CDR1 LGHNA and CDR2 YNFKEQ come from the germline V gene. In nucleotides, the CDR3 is TGTGCCAGCAGCCAAGTAATCAGGGATACCACTGAAGCTTTCTTT. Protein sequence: CASSQVIRDTTEAFF.

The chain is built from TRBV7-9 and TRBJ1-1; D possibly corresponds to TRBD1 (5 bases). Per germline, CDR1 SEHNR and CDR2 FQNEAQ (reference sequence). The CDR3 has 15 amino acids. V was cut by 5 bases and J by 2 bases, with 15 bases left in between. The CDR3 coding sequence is TGTGCCAGCAGCCCCCGGTCCGACAGTAACACTGAAGCTTTCTTT. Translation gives CASSPRSDSNTEAFF.